This T cell receptor beta chain comes out of a study of blood T cell repertoires in COVID-19. Using immunoSEQ multiplex PCR, the repertoire was profiled, and TCRdb retains in-frame clones only, with some absent. Of roughly 180,000 clones listed, under 85% are singletons. The germline V gene has CDR1 MNHEY and CDR2 SVGAGI. The CDR3 extends over 15 amino acids. Deletions cut 6 bases from V and 3 bases from J, with 18 bases between. This TCR derives from a human donor in a cohort sampled during active COVID-19. The chain uses TRBV6-5 and TRBJ2-7, with D maybe TRBD1 (7 bases). The sequenced sample consisted of peripheral blood. This CDR3 reads CASRPPSGGLYEQYF. CDR3 sequence (DNA): TGTGCCAGCAGGCCCCCGTCAGGGGGGCTCTACGAGCAGTACTTC.